This paragraph reports one T cell receptor beta chain. Which antigen it targets is not known. No quality values exist for individual bases; no much larger clone is one base distant. TCR cDNA was synthesized by 5'RACE template switching, which introduced a universal primer site and unique molecular identifiers. Priming for cDNA synthesis came from both the TCR alpha and TCR beta constant segments. Two PCR steps were used to amplify libraries, with sample barcodes and sequencing adapters being added in the second step. Libraries were sequenced on Illumina HiSeq 2500 (2x100 bp) or NovaSeq (2x150 bp). The original methods were these. MIGEC was used to demultiplex reads and collapse the reads into UMI consensus sequences, and MiXCR was used for V(D)J alignment. Clonotypes responding to the vaccine were identified with edgeR on replicate PBMC samples, with the criteria of FDR below 0.01 and a log2 fold change above 5 up to day 15. Each bulk clonotype was labeled CD4 or CD8 based on which sequenced repertoire, CD4 or CD8, contained the clonotype at higher abundance. The raw public reads went through TCRdb reprocessing: fastp at Q25, MiXCR clone calling, in-frame beta chains kept. Records with the same CDR3 protein are collapsed into one entry carrying the most frequent genes and DNA. These V and J calls derive from TCRdb rather than the authors' analysis. In all, the sample holds 510,000 or so distinct CDR3 sequences, and about 19% of those were seen once. The ten largest clonotypes hold roughly an eighth of the sample.

The data were taken from a study of T cells after yellow fever vaccination (dated by TCRdb to between 2018 and 2021). As for the study more broadly: The SMART-Seq v4 Ultra Low Input RNA kit was used to prepare libraries from fractions with low cell numbers. Bulk TCR alpha and beta repertoires were sequenced longitudinally to track T-cell clones before and after primary and booster YFV17D yellow fever vaccination. Blood was collected at multiple timepoints before and after primary and secondary immunization, and bulk PBMC replicates and cell subsets were isolated. Two healthy male donors, one aged 18 to 30 and one aged 30 to 40 years, made up the cohort.

Study-level results and caveats: A small fraction of clonotypes appeared in both the CD4 and CD8 compartments, likely as a result of convergent recombination. Because abundant contaminating clonotypes from the bulk population could be contained in FACS-sorted repertoires, computational filtering was required. The study included only two donors, which limits how far the findings can be generalized. The secondary T-cell response was weaker than the primary response but faster, peaking on day 5 instead of day 15. Most clones expanded after primary vaccination were re-detected after the booster (96% of CD4 and approximately 88% of CD8), suggesting broad memory maintenance.

The treatment or condition label on this specimen signifies: live attenuated yellow fever vaccine strain. At each blood-draw timepoint, two biological replicates of bulk PBMCs were collected. PBMCs were isolated from peripheral blood using a standard Ficoll-Paque protocol. TriZol was used to extract RNA from bulk PBMCs, CD4 and CD8 fractions, and dextramer-positive and dextramer-negative fractions. The receptor was derived from a man aged 25 to 40 who received the YFV17D yellow fever vaccine. The source was PBMCs, collected 15 days after the yellow fever booster vaccination.

The CDR3 loop reads CASSHLSGASYEQYF. In nucleotides, the sequence is TGTGCCAGCAGCCACCTTAGCGGGGCTTCCTACGAGCAGTACTTC. The rearrangement combines TRBV4-2 with TRBJ2-7, with 8 junctional bases fitting TRBD2. From cysteine to phenylalanine, the CDR3 is 15 amino acids long. Only the CDR3 DNA is retained, 45 bases long and in frame from the first base. V trim: 3 bases; J trim: 1 base; unmatched bases: 5. CDR1 and CDR2, looked up from the germline V gene, are LGHNA and YNFKEQ.